This T cell receptor beta chain was captured by sequencing in a study of T-cell memory formation after mild COVID-19. The study's findings and limits: CD4+ contracting clones lay mainly in CM and EM, CD8+ ones in EMRA.

As for this clonotype: Antigen specificity is unknown.

The V end lost 0 bases, the J end lost 5 bases, and 10 bases lay between the germline ends. Germline CDR1 GTSNPN, CDR2 SVGIG (reference sequence). CDR3 length equals 13 residues. TCRdb re-called the 5' RACE reads through MiXCR, storing one row per CDR3 protein. The table includes around 410,000 distinct CDR3 sequences, more than 20% detected once. The rearrangement uses TRBV30 and TRBJ1-2; D is undetermined. Sequenced material: PBMCs or a T cell subset sorted from them (not recorded which). The receptor's source is an adult woman who had mild COVID-19 (a few samples of this study predate the infection). Cell type and time point are not known. The CDR3 nucleotides are TGTGCCTGGAGTGTGCGGGGAGGGTATGGCTACACCTTC. This sequence encodes CAWSVRGGYGYTF.